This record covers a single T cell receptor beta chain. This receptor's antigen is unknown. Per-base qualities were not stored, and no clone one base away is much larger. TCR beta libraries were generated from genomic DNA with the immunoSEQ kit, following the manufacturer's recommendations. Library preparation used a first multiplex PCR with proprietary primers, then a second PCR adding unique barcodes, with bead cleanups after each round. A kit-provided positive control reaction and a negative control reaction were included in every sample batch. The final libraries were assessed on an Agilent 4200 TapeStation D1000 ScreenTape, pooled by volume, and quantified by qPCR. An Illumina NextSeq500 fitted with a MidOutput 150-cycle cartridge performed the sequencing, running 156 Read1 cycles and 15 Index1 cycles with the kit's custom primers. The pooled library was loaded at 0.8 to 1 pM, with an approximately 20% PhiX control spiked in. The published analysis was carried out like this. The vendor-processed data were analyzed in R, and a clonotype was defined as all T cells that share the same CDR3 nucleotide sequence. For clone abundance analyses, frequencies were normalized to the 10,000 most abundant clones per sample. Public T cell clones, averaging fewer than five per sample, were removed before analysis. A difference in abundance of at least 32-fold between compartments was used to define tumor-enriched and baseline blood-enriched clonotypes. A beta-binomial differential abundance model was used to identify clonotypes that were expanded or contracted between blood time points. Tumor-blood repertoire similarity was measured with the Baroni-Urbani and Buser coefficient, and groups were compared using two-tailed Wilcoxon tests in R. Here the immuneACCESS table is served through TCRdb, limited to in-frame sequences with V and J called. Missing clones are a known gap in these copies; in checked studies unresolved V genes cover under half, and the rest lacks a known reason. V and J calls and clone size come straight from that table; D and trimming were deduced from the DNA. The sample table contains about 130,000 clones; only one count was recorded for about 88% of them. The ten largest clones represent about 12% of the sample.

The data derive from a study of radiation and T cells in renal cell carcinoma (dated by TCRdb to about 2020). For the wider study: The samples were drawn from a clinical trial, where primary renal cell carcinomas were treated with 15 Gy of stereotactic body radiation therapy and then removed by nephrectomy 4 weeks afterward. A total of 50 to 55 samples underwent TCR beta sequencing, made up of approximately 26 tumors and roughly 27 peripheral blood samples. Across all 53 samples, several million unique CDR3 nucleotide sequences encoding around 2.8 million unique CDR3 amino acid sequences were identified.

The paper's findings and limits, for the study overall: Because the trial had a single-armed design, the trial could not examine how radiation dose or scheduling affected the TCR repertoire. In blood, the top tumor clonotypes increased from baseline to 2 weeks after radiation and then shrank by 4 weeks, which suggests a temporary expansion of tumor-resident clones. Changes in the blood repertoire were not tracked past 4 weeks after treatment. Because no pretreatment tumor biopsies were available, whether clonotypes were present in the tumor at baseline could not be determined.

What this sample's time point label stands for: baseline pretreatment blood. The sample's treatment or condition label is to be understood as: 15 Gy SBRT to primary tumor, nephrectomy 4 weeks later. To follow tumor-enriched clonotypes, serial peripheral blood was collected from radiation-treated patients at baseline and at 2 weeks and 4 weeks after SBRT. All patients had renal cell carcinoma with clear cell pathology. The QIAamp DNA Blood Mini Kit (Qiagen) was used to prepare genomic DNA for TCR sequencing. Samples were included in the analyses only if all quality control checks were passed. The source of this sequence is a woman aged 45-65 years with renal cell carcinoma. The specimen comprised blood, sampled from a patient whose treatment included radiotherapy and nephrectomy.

The DNA reads as follows: TGTGCCAGCAGCTCCCTCGCCGGGTATAACTATGGCTACACCTTC. Translation gives CASSSLAGYNYGYTF. The rearrangement combines TRBV5-4 with TRBJ1-2, with an unclear D gene assignment. V loses 3 bases of germline sequence and J loses 1 base, and the interval between the two ends is 13 bases. The CDR3 covers 15 residues, taking in both the cysteine and the phenylalanine. CDR3 DNA only is kept here, 45 bases in frame from base 1. In the germline V gene (reference sequence), CDR1 corresponds to SGHNT and CDR2 to YYREEE.